These 17 T cell receptor beta chains were all obtained from the same sample, sequenced in a study of early T cells in non-severe SARS-CoV-2 infection (dated by TCRdb to the early 2020s). Libraries were constructed by 5' RACE. The listed sequencing device is NextSeq 500. TCRdb passed the public sequencing reads through fastp at Q25 and MiXCR, retaining productive beta sequences. Records with the same CDR3 protein are collapsed into one entry carrying the most frequent genes and DNA. The sample table lists 60,000 to 75,000 distinct CDR3 sequences, approximately 9.1% of them with a count of one. The top ten clones comprise less than 20% of the sample. The sample here was whole blood, taken at baseline. These receptors were taken from an adult who was a healthcare worker with PCR-confirmed SARS-CoV-2 infection or an uninfected control (not recorded which).

The chain links TRBV12-3 or TRBV12-4 to TRBJ2-7; 9 positions match TRBD2. Losses at the gene ends were 10 bases for V and 4 bases for J; bases not matched to a gene: 5. CDR3 length: 12 residues. DNA for the CDR3: TGTGCCACCGGGACTAGCTGGTACGAGCAGTACTTC. Protein product: CATGTSWYEQYF.

This clonotype showed up many times. This sequence joins TRBV15 and TRBJ1-4, with TRBD1 as a possible D gene (5 bases). CDR1 and CDR2 (germline): LNHNV, YYDKDF (reference sequence). Deletions cut 5 bases from V and 5 bases from J, with 15 bases between. The CDR3 runs to 15 residues. CDR3 sequence reads: CATSGPGRFNEKLFF. In DNA form, the CDR3 reads TGTGCCACCAGCGGTCCGGGACGGTTCAATGAAAAACTGTTTTTT.

This clonotype turned up a few times. The DNA of the CDR3 is TGTGCCAGTAGTCCACCTGGGACAAGAGACTACGAGCAGTACTTC. It translates to CASSPPGTRDYEQYF. The chain joins TRBV19 to TRBJ2-7; maybe TRBD1 (6 bases). V lost 5 bases and J 3 bases, leaving 17 bases between the germline ends. The CDR3 has 15 amino acids. The germline V gene encodes CDR1 LNHDA and CDR2 SQIVND (reference sequence).

The sample holds a few counts of this clonotype. The chain is built from TRBV7-2 and TRBJ2-2; unclear D gene. V shed 6 bases and J shed 4 bases, with 9 bases lying between them. This CDR3 has 13 amino acids. Germline loops: CDR1 SGHTA, CDR2 FQGNSA. The CDR3 bases are TGTGCCAGCAGGGCTAGTGTCACCGGGGAGCTGTTTTTT. Its protein is CASRASVTGELFF.

The gene calls are TRBV30 and TRBJ2-2; D gene ambiguous. CDR1 GTSNPN and CDR2 SVGIG come from the germline V gene (reference sequence). This CDR3 comprises 13 residues. The germline V and J ends were trimmed by 2 bases and 2 bases, with 6 bases remaining between them. CDR3: CAWSRLNTGELFF. CDR3 DNA: TGTGCCTGGAGTAGACTTAACACCGGGGAGCTGTTTTTT.

A few counts support this clonotype. The J gene is TRBJ2-3, the V gene TRBV19; D call uncertain. The V and J ends lost 5 bases and 6 bases respectively, with 15 bases between them. Looked up from germline, CDR1 is LNHDA and CDR2 is SQIVND (reference sequence). The CDR3 has 14 amino acids. The CDR3 DNA reads TGTGCCAGTAGTGGGTCCGAGGCATCGGATACGCAGTATTTT. Its translation: CASSGSEASDTQYF.

This clonotype was picked up a small number of times. The V call is TRBV29-1, the J call TRBJ2-7; D gene ambiguous. The CDR3 is 13 amino acids. Trimming left V 6 bases short and J 5 bases short, with 17 bases between. Germline-derived CDR1 and CDR2 are SQVTM and ANQGSEA. CDR3 in DNA: TGCAGCGTGGGATGGACCCCAAGGGACGAGCAGTACTTC. As protein: CSVGWTPRDEQYF.

This clonotype has only a few counts. The chain uses TRBV12-3 or TRBV12-4 and TRBJ1-1; D call uncertain. There are 13 residues in the CDR3. V lost 3 bases and J 2 bases, leaving 7 bases between the germline ends. The CDR3 nucleotides are TGTGCCAGCAGTTTGTACGCTAACACTGAAGCTTTCTTT. Its protein is CASSLYANTEAFF.

This clonotype was picked up many times. This chain uses TRBV4-3 with TRBJ2-3; 9 bases agree with TRBD1. The CDR3 runs 16 residues. The junction had 8 bases not matched to a gene; V was cut back by 4 bases and J by 3 bases. Germline V gives CDR1 LGHNA, CDR2 YSLEER. The CDR3 DNA sequence: TGCGCCAGCAGCCGGACCCGACAGGGGGGTACAGATACGCAGTATTTT. Its protein product is CASSRTRQGGTDTQYF.

Many counts were recorded for this clonotype. V is TRBV29-1 and J is TRBJ2-5; 10 positions match TRBD1. The length of the CDR3 is 12 residues. Per germline, CDR1 SQVTM and CDR2 ANQGSEA. After removal of 6 bases from V and 6 bases from J, the junction contained 4 bases not matched to a gene. CDR3 nucleotide sequence: TGCAGCGTCGGACAGGGGGTGCAGACCCAGTACTTC. Protein: CSVGQGVQTQYF.

This clonotype came up many times. The rearrangement uses TRBV29-1 and TRBJ1-2; a possible D gene is TRBD1 (5 bases). Trimming cost V 7 bases and J 2 bases, with 14 bases left between them. The CDR3 loop spans 13 amino acids. CDR1 SQVTM and CDR2 ANQGSEA come from the germline V gene. The CDR3 region has the DNA TGCAGCGCCCTAAAGACAGAAAACTATGGCTACACCTTC. Its translation is CSALKTENYGYTF.

This clonotype was observed once. J is TRBJ2-7 and V is TRBV21-1; the D segment call TRBD1 is taken from the table without a DNA check. TRBV21-1 is flagged as a pseudogene. CDR3 size: 15 residues. CDR3 bases: TGTGCCAGCCCGGAGAAACAGGGGAATACCTACGAGCAGTACTTC. This codes for CASPEKQGNTYEQYF.

CDR3 region: CASTSVGGAGTGELFF. The CDR3 DNA follows: TGTGCCAGTACCTCCGTCGGGGGCGCGGGCACCGGGGAGCTGTTTTTT. The chain has TRBV19 and TRBJ2-2, with D perhaps matching TRBD1 or TRBD2 (6 bases each). Germline V gives CDR1 LNHDA, CDR2 SQIVND (reference sequence). V lost 7 bases, J lost 4 bases, and 19 bases lay in between. The CDR3 is made up of 16 amino acids.

There are a few counts of this clonotype. V gene TRBV3-1 combines with J gene TRBJ1-4, with D possibly TRBD1 on 6 matching bases. The ends were cut back, 3 bases at V and 8 bases at J, with 10 bases in the middle. The CDR3 contains 13 residues. The germline V gene has CDR1 LGHDT and CDR2 YNNKEL (reference sequence). CDR3 DNA sequence: TGTGCCAGCAGCCATCAGGGGCACGAAAAACTGTTTTTT. Protein: CASSHQGHEKLFF.

This clonotype was counted a few times. Here the CDR3 DNA reads TGCGCCAGCAGCCAAAGCCCAGCGGGAACCTACAATGAGCAGTTCTTC. Translated, it gives CASSQSPAGTYNEQFF. The rearrangement uses TRBV4-3 and TRBJ2-1, with TRBD2 matching 7 bases. V lost 2 bases, J lost 2 bases, and 6 bases stayed unmatched. This CDR3 comprises 16 residues. Germline V CDR1 and CDR2: LGHNA, YSLEER.

The table lists this clonotype with a few counts. The rearrangement joins TRBV20-1 to TRBJ2-3, with 9 positions matching TRBD2. The CDR3 is 14 amino acids. The V gene end was trimmed by 6 bases and the J gene end by 0 bases; junction bases not matched to a gene: 4. The germline gives CDR1 DFQATT, CDR2 SNEGSKA (reference sequence). The CDR3 sequence is CSARLAASTDTQYF. The CDR3 DNA is TGCAGTGCAAGACTAGCGGCTAGCACAGATACGCAGTATTTT.

This clonotype appeared a few times. The chain couples TRBV29-1 to TRBJ2-3; 11 positions match TRBD1. Germline CDR1 SQVTM, CDR2 ANQGSEA. This CDR3 contains 15 residues. V lost 3 bases and J lost 5; bases outside the gene matches: 7. CDR3: CSVDQDRGQEDTQYF. CDR3 in DNA: TGCAGCGTTGATCAGGACAGGGGGCAAGAAGATACGCAGTATTTT.